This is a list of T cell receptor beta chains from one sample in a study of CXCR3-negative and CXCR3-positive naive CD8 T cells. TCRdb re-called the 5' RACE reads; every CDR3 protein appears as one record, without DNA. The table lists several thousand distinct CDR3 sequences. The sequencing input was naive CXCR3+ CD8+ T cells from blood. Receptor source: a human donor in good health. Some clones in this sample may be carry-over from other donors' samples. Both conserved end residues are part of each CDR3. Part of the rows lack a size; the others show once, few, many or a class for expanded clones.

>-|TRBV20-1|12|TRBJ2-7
CSARDWAYEQYF
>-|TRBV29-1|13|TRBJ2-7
CSVLDGDSYEQYF
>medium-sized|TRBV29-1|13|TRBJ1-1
CSVMGTGETEAFF
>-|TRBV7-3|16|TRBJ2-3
CASSLISGSGIDTQYF
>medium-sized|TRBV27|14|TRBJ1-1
CASRPLRGEAEAFF
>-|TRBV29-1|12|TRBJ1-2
CSVVHEEGRYTF
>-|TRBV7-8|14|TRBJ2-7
CATGGTVHPYEQYF
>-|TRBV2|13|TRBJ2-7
CASSAGAGYEQYF
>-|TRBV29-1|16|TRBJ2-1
CSVVGLGGSSYNEQFF
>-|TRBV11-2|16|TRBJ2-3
CASSPGGSGPTDTQYF
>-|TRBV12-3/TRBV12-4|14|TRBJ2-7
CASSFRDRDYEQYF
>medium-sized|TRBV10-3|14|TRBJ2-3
CAISVKWGTDTQYF
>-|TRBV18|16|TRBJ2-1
CASYSTAGVTYNEQFF
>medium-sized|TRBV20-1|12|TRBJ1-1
CSAREGDREAFF
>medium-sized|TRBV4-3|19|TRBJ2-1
CASSQEDMLAGGLHNEQFF
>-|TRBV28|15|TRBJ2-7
CASSPVGGFSYEQYF
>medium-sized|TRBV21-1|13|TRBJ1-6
CASSNGPENPLHF
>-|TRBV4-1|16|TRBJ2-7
CASSQGPSSGSHEQYF